This is a list of T cell receptor beta chains from one sample in a study of blood T cell repertoires in COVID-19. Sequencing was performed with immunoSEQ multiplex PCR; in TCRdb, only in-frame clones are kept and a portion is missing. The data hold more than 110,000 clones, with about 81% observed a single time. Sample: peripheral blood. All receptors derive from a woman aged 80 or older with acute or convalescent COVID-19. Each CDR3 is given with its conserved first and last residue. A D gene is named only where the DNA matches it firmly. Size values are once, few and many counts, or a class for expanded clones, and some rows have none.

TRBJ2-2,TRBD2,.,TRBV5-4,TGTGCCAGCAGCTTGGCGTTAGCGGGGATGGTTACAAACACCGGGGAGCTGTTTTTT,CASSLALAGMVTNTGELFF
TRBJ1-4,TRBD1,.,TRBV28,TGTGCCAGCAGTTTACTAGACAGGGGGCCCAATGAAAGACTGTTTTTT,CASSLLDRGPNERLFF
TRBJ2-2,.,.,TRBV10-3,TGTGCCATCAGTGAACAAGGGGGACCCGGGGAGCTGTTTTTT,CAISEQGGPGELFF
TRBJ2-3,TRBD2,.,TRBV6-4,TGTGCCAGCAGTGAGGAGGGACTAGTGGCAGATACGCAGTATTTT,CASSEEGLVADTQYF
TRBJ2-5,TRBD1,.,TRBV7-9,TGTGCCAGCAGCTTCGGGCAGGGGGTCCAAGAGACCCAGTACTTC,CASSFGQGVQETQYF
TRBJ2-1,TRBD1,.,TRBV5-4,TGTGCCAGCAGCTCGATAGGACAGGGATCGTTCTTC,CASSSIGQGSFF
TRBJ2-7,TRBD1,.,TRBV19,TGTGCCAGTAGTGGCTGGGCAGGGGGCTACAACGAGCAGTACTTC,CASSGWAGGYNEQYF
TRBJ2-1,TRBD1,.,TRBV9,TGTGCCAGCAGCCGGACAGGGACTCTATCCTACAATGAGCAGTTCTTC,CASSRTGTLSYNEQFF
TRBJ2-1,.,medium-sized,TRBV19,TGTGCCAGTAGGGATAGCGGCGGATACAATGAGCAGTTCTTC,CASRDSGGYNEQFF
TRBJ2-2,TRBD1,.,TRBV24-1,TGTGCCACCAGTGATTTTAAGGGGGCTTGGAACACCGGGGAGCTGTTTTTT,CATSDFKGAWNTGELFF
TRBJ2-1,.,.,TRBV5-1,TGCGCCTGCAGCGGTGGGTGGAGGGGCTCCTACAATGAGCAGTTCTTC,CACSGGWRGSYNEQFF
TRBJ2-7,.,.,TRBV20-1,TGCAGTGCCAGCCGTGGGGAGACTTCGCCCTTC,CSASRGETSPF
TRBJ1-5,TRBD1,.,TRBV4-1,TGCGCCAGCAGCCAGACCCGACAGGGGCTAAGGCAGCCCCAGCATTTT,CASSQTRQGLRQPQHF
TRBJ2-1,.,.,TRBV5-6,TGTGCCAGCAGCTTGGTTCGGGAGCAGTTCTTC,CASSLVREQFF
TRBJ2-2,.,.,TRBV27,TGTGCCAGCAGTTTATCCCAAAACACCGGGGAGCTGTTTTTT,CASSLSQNTGELFF
TRBJ2-2,TRBD2,.,TRBV5-3,TGTGCCAGAAGCTTGGGACCGACTAGCGGGAGTTTCACCGGGGAGCTGTTTTTT,CARSLGPTSGSFTGELFF
TRBJ2-2,.,few,TRBV19,TGTGCCAGTAGTATAGGACAGGTCGGGGAGCTGTTTTTT,CASSIGQVGELFF
TRBJ2-5,.,.,TRBV28,TGTGCCAGCAGTTCCCCGGGACTGCAGCAAGAGACCCAGTACTTC,CASSSPGLQQETQYF
TRBJ1-4,.,.,TRBV2,TGTGCCAGCATTGATACGAGAAAACTGTTTTTT,CASIDTRKLFF
TRBJ2-3,TRBD1,.,TRBV5-5,TGTGCCAGCAGCTCGGGACAGGGGGCGATGGCGGGACGCACAGATACGCAGTATTTT,CASSSGQGAMAGRTDTQYF
TRBJ1-1,TRBD1,.,TRBV7-9,TGTGCCAGCAGTTCCGGACAGGGGAACACTGAAGCTTTCTTT,CASSSGQGNTEAFF
TRBJ1-1,.,.,TRBV2,TGTGCCAGCAGCCAATACATGAACACTGAAGCTTTCTTT,CASSQYMNTEAFF
TRBJ2-1,TRBD1,.,TRBV10-3,TGTGCCATCAGTGAGTCAGGACAGGGGGTGAACAATGAGCAGTTCTTC,CAISESGQGVNNEQFF
TRBJ1-6,TRBD1,once,TRBV27,TGTGCCAGCGGCAGGGGGTATAATTCACCCCTCCACTTT,CASGRGYNSPLHF
TRBJ1-6,.,.,TRBV19,TGTGCCAGTAGTCCTCGATTAGGTCGAGGAGTTATCGCCTATAATTCACCCCTCCACTTT,CASSPRLGRGVIAYNSPLHF
TRBJ1-1,TRBD1,.,TRBV7-9,TGTGCCAGCAGCTTCGGACAGGACACTGAAGCTTTCTTT,CASSFGQDTEAFF
TRBJ1-1,TRBD1,.,TRBV7-9,TGTGCCAGCAGCTTAAGCAGGGGGCTTGCTTTCTTT,CASSLSRGLAFF
TRBJ2-5,.,.,TRBV24-1,TGTGCCACCAGTGATGCCTACAGGGCTGGTGAGACCCAGTACTTC,CATSDAYRAGETQYF
TRBJ2-7,.,.,TRBV7-2,TGTGCCAGCAGCTTAGACGGGGCGGGGGCTCGGGAGCAGTACTTC,CASSLDGAGAREQYF
TRBJ1-1,.,.,TRBV11-2,TGTGCCAGCGACCGCGGGCTGGGAGGAGCCACTGAAGCTTTCTTT,CASDRGLGGATEAFF
TRBJ2-3,TRBD2,.,TRBV6-4,TGTGCCAGCAGTGACCCAATCTGGGCTGGACTAGCGGATAACTGCAGCACAGATACGCAGTATTTT,CASSDPIWAGLADNCSTDTQYF
TRBJ2-7,.,.,TRBV27,TGTGCCAGCACCGGGACATATCCCTCCTACGAGCAGTACTTC,CASTGTYPSYEQYF
TRBJ1-2,.,few,TRBV6-2/TRBV6-3,TGTGCCAGCAGTTACGACCGGGAGAGGGGATATGGCTACACCTTC,CASSYDRERGYGYTF
TRBJ2-3,TRBD1,.,TRBV28,TGTGCCAGCAGTCAGACAGGGAAGACAGATACGCAGTATTTT,CASSQTGKTDTQYF
TRBJ1-2,TRBD1,.,TRBV5-4,TGTGCCAGCAGCTTTACGGGACAGTTGGTTGGCTACACCTTC,CASSFTGQLVGYTF
TRBJ2-3,TRBD2,.,TRBV10-3,TGTGCCATCAGTGAGTCGAGGCGGGGGGGTTCAGATACGCAGTATTTT,CAISESRRGGSDTQYF
TRBJ1-3,TRBD1,.,TRBV6-5,TGTGCCAGCACCCACCGAGACAGGGCCGGAAACACCATATATTTT,CASTHRDRAGNTIYF
TRBJ2-7,TRBD2,.,TRBV28,TGTGCCAGCAGTTTAGGTGCAGGGTATTTTCGGGAGGGCGAGTACGAGCAGTACTTC,CASSLGAGYFREGEYEQYF
TRBJ2-2,TRBD2,.,TRBV5-1,TGCGCCAGCAGCTTGTGGGCCCTCGGGGGGACCGGGGAGCTGTTTTTT,CASSLWALGGTGELFF
TRBJ2-3,.,.,TRBV7-8,TGTGCCAGCAGCTCCTTTACACGCGGGCAGTATTTT,CASSSFTRGQYF
TRBJ1-1,TRBD1,.,TRBV19,TGTGCCAGTGGATACGGGACACCGGGACAGGGGGCTATTGGTGACACTGAAGCTTTCTTT,CASGYGTPGQGAIGDTEAFF
TRBJ1-3,.,.,TRBV5-1,TGCGCCAGCAGCTTGTTCTTCTTGGGCGGGACCTCTGGAAACACCATATATTTT,CASSLFFLGGTSGNTIYF
TRBJ1-1,.,many,TRBV19,TGTGCCAGTAGTATATCAGGGAGGACTGAAGCTTTCTTT,CASSISGRTEAFF
TRBJ1-1,.,.,TRBV6-2/TRBV6-3,TGTGCCAGCAGTTACGGTGGAGGGGACACTGAAGCTTTCTTT,CASSYGGGDTEAFF
TRBJ2-7,TRBD1,few,TRBV7-9,TGTGCCAGCAGCTCAAAACAACCGGGACAGGGGACGTACGAGCAGTACTTC,CASSSKQPGQGTYEQYF
TRBJ2-3,.,once,TRBV6-2/TRBV6-3,TGTGCCAGCAGCCCACTGGGGCGTCGGGGCACAGATACGCAGTATTTT,CASSPLGRRGTDTQYF
TRBJ1-2,TRBD1,.,TRBV18,TGTGCCAGCTCACCGCGGGACAGGGGGCCTGGCTACACCTTC,CASSPRDRGPGYTF
TRBJ2-2,.,.,TRBV5-6,TGTGCCAGCAGCTTGGACCGCGGGACTGCGAACACCGGGGAGCTGTTTTTT,CASSLDRGTANTGELFF
TRBJ1-1,.,few,TRBV11-2,TGTGCCAGCAGCCGTCGGGGGGGGGCGATCACTGAAGCTTTCTTT,CASSRRGGAITEAFF
TRBJ1-1,TRBD1,.,TRBV4-1,TGCGCCAGCAGCTGGGACAGAAACACTGAAGCTTTCTTT,CASSWDRNTEAFF
TRBJ1-4,.,.,TRBV18,TGTGCCAGCTCACCATTCACCAGGGGAACTAATGAAAAACTGTTTTTT,CASSPFTRGTNEKLFF